This T cell receptor beta chain comes out of a study of Graves' ophthalmopathy and Graves' hyperthyroidism. Study context: Being free of ophthalmopathy for 18 months of follow-up defined stable hyperthyroidism.

Researchers turned away patients with other autoimmune diseases, uncontrolled infections, pregnancy or lactation. Diagnoses were established from clinical symptoms, serum thyroxine, TRAb, thyroid ultrasound and orbital computed tomography. The CDR3 is made up of 15 amino acids. In germline, CDR1 is LNHDA, CDR2 SQIVND (reference sequence). With 3 bases removed from V and 2 bases from J, the gap between germline ends came to 14 bases. In its sample, this clonotype was seen a few times. Researchers took RNA transcripts and amplified TCR beta CDR3 regions from them. Following a first-round RT-PCR that used HTBI primers, a second-round multiplex PCR was carried out. TCRdb called the multiplex PCR reads again in MiXCR, with one record for every CDR3 protein. Among about 1.2 million distinct CDR3 sequences, about two fifths were seen once, and the ten largest hold around 10%.

Sequencing was done on a sample of peripheral blood or thyroid tissue (not recorded which). The chain joins TRBV19 to TRBJ2-7, with TRBD1 as a possible D gene (7 bases). This TCR was recovered from an adult man with Graves' hyperthyroidism. CDR3 amino acids: CASSIRGRGAYEQYF. The CDR3, as DNA: TGTGCCAGTAGTATCCGTGGCAGGGGGGCCTACGAGCAGTACTTC.